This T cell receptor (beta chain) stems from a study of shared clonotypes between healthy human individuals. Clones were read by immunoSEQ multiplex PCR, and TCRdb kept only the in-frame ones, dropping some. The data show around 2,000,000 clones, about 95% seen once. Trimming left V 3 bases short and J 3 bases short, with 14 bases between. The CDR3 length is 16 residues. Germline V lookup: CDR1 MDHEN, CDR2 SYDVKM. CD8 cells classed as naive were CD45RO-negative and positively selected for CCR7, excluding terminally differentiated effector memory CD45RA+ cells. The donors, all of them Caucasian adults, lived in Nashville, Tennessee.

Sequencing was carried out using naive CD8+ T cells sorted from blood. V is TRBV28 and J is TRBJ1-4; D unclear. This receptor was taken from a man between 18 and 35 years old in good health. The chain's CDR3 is CASSFTGERANEKLFF. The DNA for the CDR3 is TGTGCCAGCAGTTTCACTGGAGAGCGAGCTAATGAAAAACTGTTTTTT.